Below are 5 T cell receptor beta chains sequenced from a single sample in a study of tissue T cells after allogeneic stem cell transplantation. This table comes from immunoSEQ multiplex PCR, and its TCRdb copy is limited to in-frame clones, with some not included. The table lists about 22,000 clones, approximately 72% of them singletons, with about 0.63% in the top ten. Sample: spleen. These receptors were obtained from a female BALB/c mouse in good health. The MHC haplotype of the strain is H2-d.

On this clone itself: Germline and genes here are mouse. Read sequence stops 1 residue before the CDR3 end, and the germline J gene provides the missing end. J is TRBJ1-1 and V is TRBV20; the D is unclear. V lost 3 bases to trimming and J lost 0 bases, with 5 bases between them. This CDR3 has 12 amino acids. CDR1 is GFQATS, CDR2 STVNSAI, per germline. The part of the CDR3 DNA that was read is TGTGGTGCTAGACAGACAAACACAGAAGTCTTC. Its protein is CGARQTNTEVF. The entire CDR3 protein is CGARQTNTEVFF.

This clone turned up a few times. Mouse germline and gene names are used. CDR3 DNA (partial): TGTGCCAGCGGTGAATTAGACTGGGGGGGGTATGAACAGTAC. Translated: CASGELDWGGYEQY. Given in full, the CDR3 is CASGELDWGGYEQYF. The V and J genes are TRBV13-2 and TRBJ2-7, with 11 bases fitting TRBD2. The read ends 1 residue early relative to the CDR3; the germline J gene fills the gap. This CDR3 comprises 15 residues. Germline lookup yields CDR1 NNHNN and CDR2 SYGAGS (reference sequence). The V gene end was trimmed by 2 bases and the J gene end by 4 bases; junction bases not matched to a gene: 5.

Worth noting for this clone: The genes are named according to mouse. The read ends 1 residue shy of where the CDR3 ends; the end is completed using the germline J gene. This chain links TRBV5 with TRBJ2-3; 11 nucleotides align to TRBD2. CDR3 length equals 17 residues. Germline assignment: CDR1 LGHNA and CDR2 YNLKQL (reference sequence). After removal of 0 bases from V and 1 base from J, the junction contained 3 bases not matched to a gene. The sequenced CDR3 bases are TGTGCCAGCAGCCAAGAACTGGGGGGGCGAGGTGCAGAAACGCTGTAT. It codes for CASSQELGGRGAETLY. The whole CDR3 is CASSQELGGRGAETLYF.

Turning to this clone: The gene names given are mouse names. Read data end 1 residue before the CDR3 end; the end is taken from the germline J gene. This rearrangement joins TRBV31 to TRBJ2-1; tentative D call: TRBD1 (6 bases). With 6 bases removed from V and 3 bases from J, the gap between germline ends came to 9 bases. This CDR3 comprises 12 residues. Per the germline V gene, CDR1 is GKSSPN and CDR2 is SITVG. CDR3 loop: CACRTAYAEQFF. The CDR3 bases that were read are TGTGCCTGTAGGACAGCCTATGCTGAGCAGTTC.

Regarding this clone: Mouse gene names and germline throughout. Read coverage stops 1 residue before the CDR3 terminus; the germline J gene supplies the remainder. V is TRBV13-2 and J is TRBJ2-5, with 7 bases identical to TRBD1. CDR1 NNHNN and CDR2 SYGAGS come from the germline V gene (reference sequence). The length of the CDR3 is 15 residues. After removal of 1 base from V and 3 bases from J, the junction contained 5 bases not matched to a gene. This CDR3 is CASGDWRQGQDTQYF. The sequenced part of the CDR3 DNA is TGTGCCAGCGGTGATTGGAGACAGGGTCAAGACACCCAGTAC.